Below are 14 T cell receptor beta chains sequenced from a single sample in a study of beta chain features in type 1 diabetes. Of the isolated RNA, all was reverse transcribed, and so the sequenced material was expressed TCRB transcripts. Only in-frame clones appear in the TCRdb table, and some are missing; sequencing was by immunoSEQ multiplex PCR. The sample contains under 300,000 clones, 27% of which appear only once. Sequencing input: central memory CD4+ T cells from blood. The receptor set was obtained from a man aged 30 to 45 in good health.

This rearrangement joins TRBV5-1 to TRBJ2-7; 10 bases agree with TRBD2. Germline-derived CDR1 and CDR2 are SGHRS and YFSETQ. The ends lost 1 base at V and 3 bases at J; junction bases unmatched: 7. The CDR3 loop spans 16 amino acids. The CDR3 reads CASSLLTSGPSYEQYF. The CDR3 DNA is TGCGCCAGCAGCTTGCTGACTAGCGGGCCTAGCTACGAGCAGTACTTC.

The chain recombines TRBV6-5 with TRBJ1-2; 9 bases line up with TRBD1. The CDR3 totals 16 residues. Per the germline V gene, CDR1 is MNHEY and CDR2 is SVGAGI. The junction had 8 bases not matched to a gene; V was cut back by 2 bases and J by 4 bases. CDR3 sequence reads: CASSYDPGTGIYGYTF. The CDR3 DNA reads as TGTGCCAGCAGTTACGATCCCGGGACAGGGATCTATGGCTACACCTTC.

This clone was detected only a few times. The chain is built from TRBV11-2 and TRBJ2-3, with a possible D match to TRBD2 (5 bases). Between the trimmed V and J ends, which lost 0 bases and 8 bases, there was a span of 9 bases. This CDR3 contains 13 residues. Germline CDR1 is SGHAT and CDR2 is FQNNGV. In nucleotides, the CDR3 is TGTGCCAGCAGCTTAGATATAGCGAGTACGCAGTATTTT. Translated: CASSLDIASTQYF.

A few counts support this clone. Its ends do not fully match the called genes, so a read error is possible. CDR3 sequence reads: CASSLSGPRKDF. Written as DNA, the CDR3 is TGTGCCAGCAGCCTCTCGGGGCCTCGTAAGGATTTT. This chain joins TRBV16 and TRBJ2-3; D may correspond to TRBD1 or TRBD2 (5 bases each). This CDR3 contains 12 residues. CDR1 is KGHSY, CDR2 FQNENV, per germline.

CDR3 residues: CASSYTRDSAGGSQYF. Written as DNA, the CDR3 is TGTGCCAGCAGTTACACCAGGGACAGCGCTGGAGGATCGCAGTATTTT. This rearrangement joins TRBV6-6 to TRBJ2-3; 7 bases agree with TRBD1. Germline V gene data show CDR1 as MNHNY and CDR2 as SVGAGI (reference sequence). The CDR3 length is 16 residues. V was clipped by 2 bases and J by 10 bases; unmatched bases: 15.

In nucleotides, the CDR3 is TGCAGTGCCCGACCAGATGATGGCTACACCTTC. It translates to CSARPDDGYTF. The rearrangement joins TRBV20-1 to TRBJ1-2; D is ambiguous. Trimming shortened V by 6 bases and J by 6 bases, and 11 bases separated the two germline ends. In germline, CDR1 is DFQATT, CDR2 SNEGSKA (reference sequence). The CDR3 sequence is 11 residues long.

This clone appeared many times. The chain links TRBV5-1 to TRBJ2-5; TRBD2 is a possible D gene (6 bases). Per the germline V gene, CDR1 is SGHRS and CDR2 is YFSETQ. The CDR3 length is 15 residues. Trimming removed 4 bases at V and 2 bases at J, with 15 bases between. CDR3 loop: CASSLGRRVQETQYF. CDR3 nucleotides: TGCGCCAGCAGCCTCGGAAGGAGGGTTCAAGAGACCCAGTACTTC.

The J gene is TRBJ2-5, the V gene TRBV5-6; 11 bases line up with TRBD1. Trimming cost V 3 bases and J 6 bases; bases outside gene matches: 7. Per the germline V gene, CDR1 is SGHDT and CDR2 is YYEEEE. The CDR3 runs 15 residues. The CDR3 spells CASSSRTGGLQTQYF. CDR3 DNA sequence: TGTGCCAGCAGCTCAAGGACAGGGGGCTTGCAGACCCAGTACTTC.

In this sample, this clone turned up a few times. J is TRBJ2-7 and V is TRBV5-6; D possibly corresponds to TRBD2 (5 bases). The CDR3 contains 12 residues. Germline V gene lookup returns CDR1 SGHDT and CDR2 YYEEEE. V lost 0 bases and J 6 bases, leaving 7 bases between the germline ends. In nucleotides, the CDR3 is TGTGCCAGCAGCTTGGGTGGACTCGAGCAGTACTTC. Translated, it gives CASSLGGLEQYF.

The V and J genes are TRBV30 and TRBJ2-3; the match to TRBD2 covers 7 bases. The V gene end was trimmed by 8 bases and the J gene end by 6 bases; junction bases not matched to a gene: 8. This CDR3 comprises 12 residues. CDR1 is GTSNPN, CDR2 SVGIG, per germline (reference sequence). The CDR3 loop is CARASGGDTQYF. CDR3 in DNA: TGTGCCCGGGCTAGCGGAGGCGATACGCAGTATTTT. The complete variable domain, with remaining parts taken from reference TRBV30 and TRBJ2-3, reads SQTIHQWPATLVQPVGSPLSLECTVEGTSNPNLYWYRQAAGRGLQLLFYSVGIGQISSEVPQNLSASRPQDRQFILSSKKLLLSDSGFYLCARASGGDTQYFGPGTRLTVL.

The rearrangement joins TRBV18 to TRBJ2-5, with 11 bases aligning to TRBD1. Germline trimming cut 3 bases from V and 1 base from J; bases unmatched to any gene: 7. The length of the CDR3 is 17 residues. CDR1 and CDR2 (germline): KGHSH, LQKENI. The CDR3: CASSPSPGTGGQETQYF. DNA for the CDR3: TGTGCCAGCTCACCTTCTCCCGGGACAGGGGGCCAAGAGACCCAGTACTTC.

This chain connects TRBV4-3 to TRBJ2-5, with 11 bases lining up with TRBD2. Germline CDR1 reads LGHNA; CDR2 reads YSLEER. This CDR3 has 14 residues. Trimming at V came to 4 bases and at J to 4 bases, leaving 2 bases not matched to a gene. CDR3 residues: CASSPGLAGETQYF. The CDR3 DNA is TGCGCCAGCAGCCCCGGACTAGCGGGAGAGACCCAGTACTTC.

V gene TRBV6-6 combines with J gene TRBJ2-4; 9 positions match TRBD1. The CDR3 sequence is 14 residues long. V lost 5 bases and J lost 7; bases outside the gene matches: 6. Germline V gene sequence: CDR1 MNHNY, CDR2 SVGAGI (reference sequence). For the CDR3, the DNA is TGTGCCAGCAGTCGGACAGGGGCCGTGAACATTCAGTACTTC. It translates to CASSRTGAVNIQYF.

The CDR3: CASSPGQGVRETQYF. The DNA of the CDR3 is TGCGCCAGCAGCCCTGGACAGGGCGTAAGGGAGACCCAGTACTTC. V usage is TRBV4-1 and J usage is TRBJ2-5; TRBD1 matches 8 bases. V lost 4 bases to trimming and J lost 5 bases; unmatched junction nucleotides: 9. This CDR3 has 15 residues. CDR1 is MGHRA and CDR2 is YSYEKL in the germline V gene.